The 24 T cell receptor beta chains presented below share a single source sample, sequenced in a study of immune evolution from preneoplasia to lung adenocarcinoma. TCRdb keeps only in-frame clones here, not all; method: immunoSEQ multiplex PCR. The data hold some 6,000 clones, with 55% to 70% observed a single time. The sequenced sample was FFPE adjacent normal lung tissue. These receptors were obtained from an older person with lung adenocarcinoma.

The chain has TRBV19 and TRBJ1-4; the D is unclear. Germline V lookup: CDR1 LNHDA, CDR2 SQIVND (reference sequence). V was shortened by 3 bases and J by 3 bases, with 5 bases between the two germline ends. CDR3 length equals 13 residues. CDR3 loop: CASSMLPNEKLFF. CDR3 nucleotides: TGTGCCAGTAGTATGTTGCCTAATGAAAAACTGTTTTTT.

The J gene is TRBJ1-5, the V gene TRBV7-9; 7 nucleotides align to TRBD1. CDR1 and CDR2 (germline): SEHNR, FQNEAQ (reference sequence). This CDR3 is 16 amino acids long. V was clipped by 1 base and J by 2 bases; unmatched bases: 5. The CDR3 nucleotides read TGTGCCAGCAGCTTAGGACAGGGCAAGGGCAATCAGCCCCAGCATTTT. Translation: CASSLGQGKGNQPQHF.

This chain uses TRBV4-3 with TRBJ2-3; 8 bases line up with TRBD1. Germline V gene data show CDR1 as LGHNA and CDR2 as YSLEER. With V trimmed by 1 base and J by 3 bases, 12 bases remained unmatched. The CDR3 spans 18 residues. CDR3 nucleotide sequence: TGCGCCAGCAGCCAAGTCTGGGGACAGGCCCTGGATACAGATACGCAGTATTTT. It specifies CASSQVWGQALDTDTQYF.

In this sample, this clone turned up once. The chain joins TRBV5-4 to TRBJ1-2; D is ambiguous. Germline V lookup: CDR1 SGHNT, CDR2 YYREEE (reference sequence). The CDR3 sequence is 13 residues long. The ends were cut back, 2 bases at V and 3 bases at J, with 8 bases in the middle. The DNA for the CDR3 is TGTGCCAGCAGCTTCCCGGGCTACTATGGCTACACCTTC. Its translation: CASSFPGYYGYTF.

This clone appeared a single time. The chain has TRBV9 and TRBJ2-6; a weak D match, TRBD1 (5 bases). The CDR3 consists of 15 residues. The V gene lost 3 bases and the J gene lost 0 bases, with 7 bases spanning the gap. Germline V CDR1 and CDR2: SGDLS, YYNGEE. Here the CDR3 DNA reads TGTGCCAGCAGCGAAAGGGGCTCTGGGGCCAACGTCCTGACTTTC. Translation: CASSERGSGANVLTF.

The genes are TRBV7-8 and TRBJ2-5; D tentatively fits TRBD1 or TRBD2 (5 bases each). Germline CDR1 is SGHVS and CDR2 is FQNEAQ. Trimming removed 2 bases from V and 4 bases from J, with 8 bases in between. This CDR3 comprises 13 residues. The CDR3 region has the DNA TGTGCCAGCAGCTTATCAGGGACAGAGACCCAGTACTTC. Its protein product is CASSLSGTETQYF.

V is TRBV5-1 and J is TRBJ1-2; possible D gene TRBD1, 5 bases. With 5 bases removed from V and 8 bases from J, the gap between germline ends came to 19 bases. CDR1 and CDR2 from the germline V gene are SGHRS and YFSETQ. This CDR3 spans 14 amino acids. The CDR3 sequence is CASSPNWGRGGYTF. Here the CDR3 DNA reads TGCGCCAGCAGTCCTAACTGGGGCCGTGGAGGCTACACCTTC.

This clone was counted between two and nine times. This chain links TRBV19 with TRBJ1-2; unclear D gene. V gave up 5 bases and J gave up 3 bases, with 10 bases separating them. This CDR3 has 13 amino acids. Per germline, CDR1 LNHDA and CDR2 SQIVND (reference sequence). CDR3 bases: TGTGCCAGTAGTGAGAACGCGGACTATGGCTACACCTTC. Its translation is CASSENADYGYTF.

The genes are TRBV7-9 and TRBJ1-2, with a tentative D call TRBD1 (5 bases). With 4 bases removed from V and 4 bases from J, the gap between germline ends came to 7 bases. There are 12 residues in the CDR3. Per the germline V gene, CDR1 is SEHNR and CDR2 is FQNEAQ (reference sequence). This chain's CDR3 is CASSSGTYGYTF. As DNA, the CDR3 is TGTGCCAGCAGCTCCGGGACCTATGGCTACACCTTC.

In nucleotides, the CDR3 is TGTGCCAGCAGCTTAGGAGAGGGCGGGGGGGCCACAGATACGCAGTATTTT. It specifies CASSLGEGGGATDTQYF. The chain combines TRBV7-9 with TRBJ2-3; 9 bases fit TRBD2. The CDR3 contains 17 residues. Germline V lookup: CDR1 SEHNR, CDR2 FQNEAQ (reference sequence). V gave up 1 base and J gave up 2 bases; unmatched junction bases: 7.

The V and J genes are TRBV20-1 and TRBJ2-5; D gene uncertain. The CDR3 loop spans 11 amino acids. Trimming removed 5 bases at V and 5 bases at J, with 9 bases between. Germline V gene sequence: CDR1 DFQATT, CDR2 SNEGSKA (reference sequence). This chain's CDR3 is CSAAVRETQYF. For the CDR3, the DNA is TGCAGTGCTGCAGTCAGGGAGACCCAGTACTTC.

The chain links TRBV28 to TRBJ1-1; D uncertain. The CDR3 consists of 15 residues. Trimming stripped 1 base from V and 0 bases from J, with 9 bases between. Per the germline V gene, CDR1 is MDHEN and CDR2 is SYDVKM. This CDR3 reads CASSLLQVMNTEAFF. CDR3 coding DNA: TGTGCCAGCAGTTTATTGCAGGTTATGAACACTGAAGCTTTCTTT.

This chain's CDR3 is CASSQESSGLNEQFF. Here the CDR3 DNA reads TGCGCCAGCAGCCAAGAGTCTAGCGGACTCAATGAGCAGTTCTTC. J is TRBJ2-1 and V is TRBV4-3, with 7 bases that match TRBD2. V shed 0 bases, J shed 6 bases, and the junction held 5 bases outside the gene matches. The CDR3 has 15 amino acids. CDR1 and CDR2 (germline): LGHNA, YSLEER.

This clone was seen more than once but under ten times. The rearrangement joins TRBV21-1 to TRBJ2-7. TRBV21-1 is flagged as a pseudogene. The CDR3 length is 16 residues. CDR3 residues: CASSKASSGTTDEQYF. As DNA, the CDR3 is TGTGCCAGCAGCAAAGCCTCCTCCGGGACGACGGACGAGCAGTACTTC.

The chain couples TRBV28 to TRBJ2-3; 8 positions match TRBD1. Germline CDR1 and CDR2: MDHEN and SYDVKM. There are 15 residues in the CDR3. V shed 6 bases and J 5 bases; nucleotides not matched to a gene: 10. In DNA form, the CDR3 reads TGTGCCAGCAGCGCGCAAGACAGGGGTCGAGATACGCAGTATTTT. Translated, it gives CASSAQDRGRDTQYF.

This rearrangement joins TRBV4-3 to TRBJ2-7, with 11 nucleotides matching TRBD1. Germline CDR1 reads LGHNA; CDR2 reads YSLEER. Unmatched junction bases numbered 4, after V lost 0 bases and J lost 6 bases. This CDR3 spans 15 amino acids. For the CDR3, the DNA is TGCGCCAGCAGCCAAGAGAGGACAGGGGGCTTCGAGCAGTACTTC. Its protein is CASSQERTGGFEQYF.

As to this clone: The junction shows a germline mismatch at one end, possibly a read error. V gene TRBV28 combines with J gene TRBJ1-1; D may be TRBD1 (5 bases). This CDR3 has 15 amino acids. Germline-derived CDR1 and CDR2 are MDHEN and SYDVKM. The CDR3 DNA reads TGTGCCAGCAGTTTGGCAGGGTTTAGAAACACTGGAGCTTTCTTT. This encodes CASSLAGFRNTGAFF.

By share, this clone counts as large. J is TRBJ1-5 and V is TRBV6-5; 7 bases agree with TRBD1. Germline values: CDR1 MNHEY, CDR2 SVGAGI. CDR3 size: 15 residues. V was clipped by 2 bases and J by 5 bases; unmatched bases: 6. The CDR3 here is CASSYTTGEDQPQHF. DNA of the CDR3: TGTGCCAGCAGTTACACCACAGGGGAAGATCAGCCCCAGCATTTT.

The gene calls are TRBV29-1 and TRBJ2-7, with 12 bases that match TRBD1. The CDR3 sequence is 16 residues long. Germline V gene sequence: CDR1 SQVTM, CDR2 ANQGSEA. The V and J ends lost 5 bases and 7 bases, in that order; junction bases with no gene match: 15. The CDR3 protein is CSVIPGSGQGASEQYF. The CDR3 DNA reads TGCAGCGTTATTCCCGGTTCGGGACAGGGGGCGTCAGAGCAGTACTTC.

This clone was detected only once. Other DNA sequences in the sample encode the same CDR3. This chain joins TRBV4-1 and TRBJ1-1, with a tentative D call TRBD1 (5 bases). The CDR3 has 16 amino acids. Trimming took off 1 base at V and 8 bases at J, with 20 bases between the two ends. Per the germline V gene, CDR1 is MGHRA and CDR2 is YSYEKL. The CDR3 sequence is CASSQGRVGVGTEAFF. Here the CDR3 DNA reads TGCGCCAGCAGCCAAGGCCGGGTGGGTGTAGGGACCGAAGCTTTCTTT.

By sample share, this clone is medium-sized. This chain uses TRBV4-3 with TRBJ2-2, with 7 nucleotides matching TRBD1. Losses at the gene ends were 1 base for V and 4 bases for J; bases not matched to a gene: 6. Germline CDR1 and CDR2: LGHNA and YSLEER. The CDR3 has 16 amino acids. This CDR3 reads CASSQGADRVTGELFF. CDR3 bases: TGCGCCAGCAGCCAAGGTGCCGACAGGGTCACCGGGGAGCTGTTTTTT.

The rearrangement uses TRBV11-2 and TRBJ2-5, with D uncertain. Germline CDR1 reads SGHAT; CDR2 reads FQNNGV. CDR3 length: 14 amino acids. V lost 5 bases to trimming and J lost 5 bases, with 15 bases between them. DNA of the CDR3: TGTGCCAGCAGCCCCCGTACGGACGGGGAGACCCAGTACTTC. This translates into CASSPRTDGETQYF.

The chain employs TRBV18 and TRBJ2-3; no clear D gene. Germline CDR1 KGHSH, CDR2 LQKENI. The CDR3 length is 15 residues. The germline V and J ends were trimmed by 2 bases and 0 bases, with 9 bases remaining between them. The CDR3 loop is CASSPRDASTDTQYF. The CDR3 DNA reads TGTGCCAGCTCACCAAGGGATGCTAGCACAGATACGCAGTATTTT.

The table lists this clone with a few counts. V gene TRBV5-4 combines with J gene TRBJ2-7; 12 nucleotides match TRBD2. Per the germline V gene, CDR1 is SGHNT and CDR2 is YYREEE (reference sequence). The CDR3 extends over 14 amino acids. V lost 4 bases, J lost 5 bases, and 4 bases stayed unmatched. As DNA, the CDR3 is TGTGCCAGCAGCCCTAGCGGGGGGGCGGACGAGCAGTACTTC. It translates to CASSPSGGADEQYF.